This TCR beta chain stems from a study of T-cell memory formation after mild COVID-19. The germline gives CDR1 SEHNR, CDR2 FQNEAQ (reference sequence). The V gene end was trimmed by 4 bases and the J gene end by 1 base; junction bases not matched to a gene: 3. This CDR3 comprises 14 residues. TCRdb redid the calling of the 5' RACE reads with MiXCR, one entry per CDR3 protein. The sample gives approximately 400,000 distinct CDR3 sequences, approximately 24% of which show up once; 8.8% is in the top ten. Sequenced material: PBMCs or a T cell subset sorted from them (not recorded which). This TCR was sampled from an adult woman who had mild COVID-19 (a few samples of this study predate the infection). Cell type and time point are not known. The V and J genes are TRBV7-9 and TRBJ1-1, with 7 bases lining up with TRBD1. The CDR3 protein is CASSSNRGNTEAFF. In nucleotides, the CDR3 is TGTGCCAGCAGCTCCAACAGGGGGAACACTGAAGCTTTCTTT.